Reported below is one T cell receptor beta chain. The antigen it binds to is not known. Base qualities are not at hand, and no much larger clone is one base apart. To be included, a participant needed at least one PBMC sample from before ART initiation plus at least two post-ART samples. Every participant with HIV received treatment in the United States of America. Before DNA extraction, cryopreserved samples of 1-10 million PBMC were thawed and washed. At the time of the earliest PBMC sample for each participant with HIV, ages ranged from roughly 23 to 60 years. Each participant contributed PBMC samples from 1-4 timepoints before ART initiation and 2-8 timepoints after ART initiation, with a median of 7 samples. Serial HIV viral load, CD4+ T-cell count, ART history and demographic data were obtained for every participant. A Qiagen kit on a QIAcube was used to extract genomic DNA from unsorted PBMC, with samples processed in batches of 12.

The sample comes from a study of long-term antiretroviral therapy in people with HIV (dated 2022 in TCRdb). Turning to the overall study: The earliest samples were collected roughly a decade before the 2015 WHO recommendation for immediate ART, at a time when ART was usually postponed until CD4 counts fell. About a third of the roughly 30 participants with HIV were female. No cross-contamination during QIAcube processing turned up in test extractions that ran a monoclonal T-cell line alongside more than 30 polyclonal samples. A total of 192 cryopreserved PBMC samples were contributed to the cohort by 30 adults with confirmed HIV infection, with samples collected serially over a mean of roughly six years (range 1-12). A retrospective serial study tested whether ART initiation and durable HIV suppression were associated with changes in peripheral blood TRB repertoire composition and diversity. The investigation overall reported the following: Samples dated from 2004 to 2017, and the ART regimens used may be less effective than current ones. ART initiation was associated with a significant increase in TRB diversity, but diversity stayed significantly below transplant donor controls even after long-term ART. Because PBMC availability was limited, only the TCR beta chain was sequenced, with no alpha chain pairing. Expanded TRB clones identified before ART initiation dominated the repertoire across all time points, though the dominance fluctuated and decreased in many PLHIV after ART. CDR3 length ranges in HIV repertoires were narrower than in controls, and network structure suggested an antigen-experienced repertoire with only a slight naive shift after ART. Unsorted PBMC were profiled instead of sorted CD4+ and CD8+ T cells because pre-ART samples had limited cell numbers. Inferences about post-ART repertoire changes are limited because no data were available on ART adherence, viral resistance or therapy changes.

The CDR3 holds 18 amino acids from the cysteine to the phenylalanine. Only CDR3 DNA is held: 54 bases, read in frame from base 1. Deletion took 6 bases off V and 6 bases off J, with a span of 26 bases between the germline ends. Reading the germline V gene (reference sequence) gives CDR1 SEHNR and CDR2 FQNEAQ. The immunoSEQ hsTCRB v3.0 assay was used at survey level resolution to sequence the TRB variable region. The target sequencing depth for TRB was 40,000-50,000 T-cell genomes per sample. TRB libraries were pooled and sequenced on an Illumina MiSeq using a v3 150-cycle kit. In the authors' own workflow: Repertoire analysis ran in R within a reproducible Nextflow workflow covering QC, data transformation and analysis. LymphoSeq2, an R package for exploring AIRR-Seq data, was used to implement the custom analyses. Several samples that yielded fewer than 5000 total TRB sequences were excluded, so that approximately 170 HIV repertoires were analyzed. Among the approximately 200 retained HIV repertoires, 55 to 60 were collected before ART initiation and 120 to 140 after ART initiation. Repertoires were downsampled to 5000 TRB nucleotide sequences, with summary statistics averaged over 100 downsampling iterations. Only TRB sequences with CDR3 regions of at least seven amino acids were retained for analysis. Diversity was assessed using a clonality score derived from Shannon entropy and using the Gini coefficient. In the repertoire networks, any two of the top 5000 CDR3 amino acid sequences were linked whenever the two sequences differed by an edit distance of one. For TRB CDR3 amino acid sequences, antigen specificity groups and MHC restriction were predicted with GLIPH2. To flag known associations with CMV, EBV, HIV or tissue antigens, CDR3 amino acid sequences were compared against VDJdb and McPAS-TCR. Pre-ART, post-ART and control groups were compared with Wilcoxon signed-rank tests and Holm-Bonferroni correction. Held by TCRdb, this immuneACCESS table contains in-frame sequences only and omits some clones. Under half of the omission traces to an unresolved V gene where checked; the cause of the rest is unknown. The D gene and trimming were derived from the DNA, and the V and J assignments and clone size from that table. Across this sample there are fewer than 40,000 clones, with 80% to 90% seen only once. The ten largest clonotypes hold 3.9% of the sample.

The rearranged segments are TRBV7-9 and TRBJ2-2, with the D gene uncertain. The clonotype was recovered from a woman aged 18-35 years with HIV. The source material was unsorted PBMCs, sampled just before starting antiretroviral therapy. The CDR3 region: CASSSFVGPRGGPGELFF. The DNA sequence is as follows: TGTGCCAGCAGTTCCTTTGTAGGACCCAGAGGTGGACCCGGGGAGCTGTTTTTT.